At least ten counts were recorded for the clone carrying this T cell receptor (beta chain). Its target is not known. The source of the sample is a study of identical twins. Germline CDR1 is MDHEN and CDR2 is SYDVKM. The CDR3 totals 19 residues. V was cut by 2 bases and J by 2 bases, with 24 bases left in between. TCRdb re-derived calls from the 5' RACE reads in MiXCR, one entry per CDR3 protein. The table lists around 670,000 distinct CDR3 sequences, roughly 6.2% of them singletons. Overall study results and limits: A cross-sectional statistical analysis, not follow-up of the same donors, supported the conclusions. Twin-shared out-of-frame alpha sequences showed excess low generation probability. There were fewer insertions in abundant cord blood beta clonotypes, but memory repertoires showed no such pattern.

The chain couples TRBV28 to TRBJ1-2; the D gene is possibly TRBD1 (6 bases). Sequencing input: naive T cells sorted from blood. The source is a man between 18 and 35 years old in good health. In nucleotides, the CDR3 is TGTGCCAGCAGTTTAAGGGCCGGGACACGACGGGTAGAAAACTATGGCTACACCTTC. Residues: CASSLRAGTRRVENYGYTF.